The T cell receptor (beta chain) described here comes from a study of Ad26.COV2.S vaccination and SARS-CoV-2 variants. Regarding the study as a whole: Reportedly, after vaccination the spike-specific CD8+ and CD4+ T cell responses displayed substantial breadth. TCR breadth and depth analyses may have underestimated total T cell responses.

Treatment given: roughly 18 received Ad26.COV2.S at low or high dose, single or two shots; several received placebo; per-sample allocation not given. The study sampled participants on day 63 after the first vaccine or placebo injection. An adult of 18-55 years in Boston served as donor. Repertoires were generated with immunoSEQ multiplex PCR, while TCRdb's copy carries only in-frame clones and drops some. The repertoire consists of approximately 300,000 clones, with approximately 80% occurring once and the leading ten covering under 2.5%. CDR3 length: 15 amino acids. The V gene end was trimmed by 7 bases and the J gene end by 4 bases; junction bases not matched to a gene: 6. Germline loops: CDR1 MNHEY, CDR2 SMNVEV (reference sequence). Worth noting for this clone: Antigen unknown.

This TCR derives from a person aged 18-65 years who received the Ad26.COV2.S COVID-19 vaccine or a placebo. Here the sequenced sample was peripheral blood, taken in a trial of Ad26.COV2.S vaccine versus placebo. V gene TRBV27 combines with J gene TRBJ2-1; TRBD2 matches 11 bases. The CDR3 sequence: CASTFGTSGYNEQFF. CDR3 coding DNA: TGTGCCAGCACCTTCGGGACTAGCGGATACAATGAGCAGTTCTTC.